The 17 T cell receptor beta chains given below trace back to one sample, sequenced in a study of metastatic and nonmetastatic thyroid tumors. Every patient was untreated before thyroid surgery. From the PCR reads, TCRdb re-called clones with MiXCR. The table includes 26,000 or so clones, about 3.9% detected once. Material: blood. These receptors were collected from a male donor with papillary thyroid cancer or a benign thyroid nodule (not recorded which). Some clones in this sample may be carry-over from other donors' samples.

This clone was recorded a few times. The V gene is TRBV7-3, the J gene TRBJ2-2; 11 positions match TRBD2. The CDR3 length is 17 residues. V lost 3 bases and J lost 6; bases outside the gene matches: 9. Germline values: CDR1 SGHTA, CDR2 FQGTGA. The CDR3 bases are TGTGCCAGCAGCTTGGGAATAGCGGGAGGGATTGCCGGGGAGCTGTTTTTT. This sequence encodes CASSLGIAGGIAGELFF.

CDR3 in amino acids: CASSYWDRGGNQPQHF. CDR3 nucleotide sequence: TGTGCCAGCAGTTACTGGGACAGGGGAGGCAATCAGCCCCAGCATTTT. The chain carries TRBV6-2 or TRBV6-3 and TRBJ1-5; 10 bases agree with TRBD1. Germline V gives CDR1 MNHEY, CDR2 SVGEGT. Unmatched junction bases numbered 2, after V lost 1 base and J lost 2 bases. CDR3 length: 16 residues.

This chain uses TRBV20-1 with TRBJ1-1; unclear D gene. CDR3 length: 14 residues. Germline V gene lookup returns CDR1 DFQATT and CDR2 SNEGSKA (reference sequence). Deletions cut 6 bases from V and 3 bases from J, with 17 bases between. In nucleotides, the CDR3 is TGCAGTGCAACAAGCGCCGCGGGATACACTGAAGCTTTCTTT. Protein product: CSATSAAGYTEAFF.

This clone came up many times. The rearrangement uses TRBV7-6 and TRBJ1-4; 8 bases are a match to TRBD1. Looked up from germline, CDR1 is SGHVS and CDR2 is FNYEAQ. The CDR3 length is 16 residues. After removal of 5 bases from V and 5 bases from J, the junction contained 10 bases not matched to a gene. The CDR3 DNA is TGTGCCAGCAGCGCTTATCCCCAGGGGGCAAATGAAAAACTGTTTTTT. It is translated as CASSAYPQGANEKLFF.

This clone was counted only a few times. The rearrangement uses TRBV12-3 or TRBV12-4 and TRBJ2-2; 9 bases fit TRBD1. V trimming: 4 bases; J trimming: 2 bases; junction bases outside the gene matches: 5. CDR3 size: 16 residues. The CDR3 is CASSSKGQGNTGELFF. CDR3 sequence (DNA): TGTGCCAGCAGTTCCAAGGGACAGGGAAACACCGGGGAGCTGTTTTTT.

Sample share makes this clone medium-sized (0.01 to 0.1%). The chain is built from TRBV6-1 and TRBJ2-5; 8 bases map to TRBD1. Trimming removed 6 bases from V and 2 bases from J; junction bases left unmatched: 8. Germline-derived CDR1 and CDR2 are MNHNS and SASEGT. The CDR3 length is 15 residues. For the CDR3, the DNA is TGTGCCAGCAGGCTCGGACAGGGCCTGCAAGAGACCCAGTACTTC. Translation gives CASRLGQGLQETQYF.

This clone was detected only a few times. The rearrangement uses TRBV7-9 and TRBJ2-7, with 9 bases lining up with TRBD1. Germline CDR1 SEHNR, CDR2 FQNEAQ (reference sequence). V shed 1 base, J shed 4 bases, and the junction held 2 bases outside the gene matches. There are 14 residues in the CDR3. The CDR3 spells CASSLVGQGYEQYF. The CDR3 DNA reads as TGTGCCAGCAGCTTAGTGGGACAGGGTTACGAGCAGTACTTC.

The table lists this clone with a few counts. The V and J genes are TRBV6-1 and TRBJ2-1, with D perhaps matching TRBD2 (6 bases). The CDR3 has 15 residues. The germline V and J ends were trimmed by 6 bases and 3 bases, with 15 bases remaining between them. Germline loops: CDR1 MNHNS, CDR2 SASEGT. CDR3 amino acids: CASSLGSVVYNEQFF. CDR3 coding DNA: TGTGCCAGCAGCCTCGGGAGCGTCGTCTACAATGAGCAGTTCTTC.

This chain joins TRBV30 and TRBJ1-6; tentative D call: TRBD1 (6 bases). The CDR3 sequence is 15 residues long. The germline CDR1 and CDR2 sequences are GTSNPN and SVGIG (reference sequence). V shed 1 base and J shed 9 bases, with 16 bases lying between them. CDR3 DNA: TGTGCCTGGAGTGATTCGCCAGGGGAGGTTTCACCCCTCCACTTT. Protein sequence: CAWSDSPGEVSPLHF. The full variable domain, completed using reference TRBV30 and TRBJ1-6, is SQTIHQWPATLVQPVGSPLSLECTVEGTSNPNLYWYRQAAGRGLQLLFYSVGIGQISSEVPQNLSASRPQDRQFILSSKKLLLSDSGFYLCAWSDSPGEVSPLHFGNGTRLTVT.

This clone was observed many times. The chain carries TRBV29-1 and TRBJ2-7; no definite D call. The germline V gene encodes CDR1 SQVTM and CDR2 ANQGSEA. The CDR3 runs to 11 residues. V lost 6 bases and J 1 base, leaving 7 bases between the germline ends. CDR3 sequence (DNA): TGCAGCGTCCTGTTTTCCTACGAGCAGTACTTC. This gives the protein CSVLFSYEQYF.

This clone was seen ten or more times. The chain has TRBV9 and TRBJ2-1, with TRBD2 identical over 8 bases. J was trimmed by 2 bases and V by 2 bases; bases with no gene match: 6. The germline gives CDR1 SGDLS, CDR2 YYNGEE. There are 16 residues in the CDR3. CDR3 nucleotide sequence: TGTGCCAGCAGCGTTTCTACGGGAGGGCCCTACAATGAGCAGTTCTTC. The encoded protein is CASSVSTGGPYNEQFF.

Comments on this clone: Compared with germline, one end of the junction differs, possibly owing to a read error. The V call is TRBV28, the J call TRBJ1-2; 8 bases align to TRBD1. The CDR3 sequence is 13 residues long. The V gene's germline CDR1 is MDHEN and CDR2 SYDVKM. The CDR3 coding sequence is TGTGCCACCAACCAGGGGGCGGACGCTGGATACGCCTTC. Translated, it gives CATNQGADAGYAF.

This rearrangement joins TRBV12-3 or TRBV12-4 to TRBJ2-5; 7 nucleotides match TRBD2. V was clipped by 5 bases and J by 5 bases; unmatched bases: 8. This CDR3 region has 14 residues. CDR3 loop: CASSPYGGEETQYF. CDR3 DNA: TGTGCCAGCAGTCCCTATGGGGGGGAGGAGACCCAGTACTTC.

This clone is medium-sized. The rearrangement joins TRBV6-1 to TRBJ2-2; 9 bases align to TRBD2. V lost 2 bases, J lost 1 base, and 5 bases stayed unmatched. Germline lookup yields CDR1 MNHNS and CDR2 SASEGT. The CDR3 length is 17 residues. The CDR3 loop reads CASSERRLAENTGELFF. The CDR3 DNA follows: TGTGCCAGCAGTGAACGGAGACTAGCGGAGAACACCGGGGAGCTGTTTTTT.

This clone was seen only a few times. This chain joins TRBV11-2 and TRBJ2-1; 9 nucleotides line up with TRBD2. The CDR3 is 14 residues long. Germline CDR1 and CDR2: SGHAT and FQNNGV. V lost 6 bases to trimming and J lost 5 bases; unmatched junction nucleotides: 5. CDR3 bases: TGTGCCAGCAGGAGGGCGGGAGGGAACAATGAGCAGTTCTTC. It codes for CASRRAGGNNEQFF.

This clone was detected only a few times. CDR3 DNA sequence: TGCGCCAGCAGCCAAAAGGGGCCCTATAGTAATGAAAAACTGTTTTTT. Protein product: CASSQKGPYSNEKLFF. This chain joins TRBV4-1 and TRBJ1-4; possible D gene TRBD1, 5 bases. The CDR3 sequence is 16 residues long. Germline V gene data show CDR1 as MGHRA and CDR2 as YSYEKL. V was trimmed by 2 bases and J by 4 bases, leaving 14 bases between them.

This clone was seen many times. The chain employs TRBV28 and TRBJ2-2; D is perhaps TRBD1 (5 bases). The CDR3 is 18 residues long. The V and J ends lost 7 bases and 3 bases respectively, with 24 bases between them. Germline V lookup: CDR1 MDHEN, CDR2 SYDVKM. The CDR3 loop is CASTLLLTVGMHTGELFF. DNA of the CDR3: TGTGCCAGCACCCTATTATTGACAGTTGGCATGCACACCGGGGAGCTGTTTTTT.